One sample yielded the 12 T cell receptor beta chains listed below, sequenced in a study of cytomegalovirus exposure and HLA in healthy donors. 60 Vbeta and 13 Jbeta primers were used in PCR. Measured with immunoSEQ multiplex PCR; TCRdb has only the in-frame clones, and not every one. The sample shows 150,000 to 200,000 clones, roughly 72% of them seen only once. The sample comprised PBMCs. These TCRs come from a man aged 40-49 years in good health and CMV-seropositive.

CDR3 region: CASDRSTDTQYF. The CDR3 DNA reads TGTGCCAGCGACAGAAGCACAGATACGCAGTATTTT. The V call is TRBV2, the J call TRBJ2-3; D is possibly TRBD1 (5 bases). The CDR3 runs 12 residues. V shed 8 bases and J shed 0 bases, with 6 bases lying between them. CDR1 is SNHLY and CDR2 is FYNNEI in the germline V gene.

V is TRBV7-6 and J is TRBJ2-5; the D gene is possibly TRBD1 (6 bases). The end of the DNA aligns better with TRBJ2-7, so the J call may be wrong. This CDR3 is 13 amino acids long. Germline CDR1 reads SGHVS; CDR2 reads FNYEAQ. The CDR3 protein is CASSLGGHSEQYF. The CDR3 DNA reads TGTGCCAGCAGCTTAGGGGGACATTCCGAGCAGTACTTC.

The V call is TRBV11-2, the J call TRBJ1-1; maybe TRBD1 (5 bases). The V gene lost 8 bases and the J gene lost 7 bases, with 23 bases spanning the gap. In germline, CDR1 is SGHAT, CDR2 FQNNGV. The CDR3 covers 15 residues. CDR3 residues: CASDLGMRLGGEAFF. The CDR3 nucleotides are TGTGCCAGCGACCTGGGGATGCGCCTGGGGGGTGAAGCTTTCTTT.

The CDR3 loop is CASGRASTDTQYF. The CDR3 DNA reads as TGTGCTAGTGGTCGAGCGAGCACAGATACGCAGTATTTT. The gene calls are TRBV12-5 and TRBJ2-3; unclear D gene. V dropped 5 bases and J dropped 0 bases, with 6 bases sitting between them. Germline-derived CDR1 and CDR2 are LGHNT and FRNRAP. CDR3 length: 13 residues. Based on the CDR3 plus reference TRBV12-5 and TRBJ2-3, the full variable domain is DARVTQTPRHKVTEMGQEVTMRCQPILGHNTVFWYRQTMMQGLELLAYFRNRAPLDDSGMPKDRFSAEMPDATLATLKIQPSEPRDSAVYFCASGRASTDTQYFGPGTRLTVL.

V is TRBV6-6 and J is TRBJ1-4; 9 bases map to TRBD1. V shed 5 bases, J shed 3 bases, and the junction held 4 bases outside the gene matches. Germline loops: CDR1 MNHNY, CDR2 SVGAGI (reference sequence). This CDR3 has 15 residues. The CDR3 protein is CASSTRDRANEKLFF. For the CDR3, the DNA is TGTGCCAGCAGTACCCGGGACAGGGCTAATGAAAAACTGTTTTTT.

As to this clone: The sample contains more than one DNA sequence encoding this CDR3. The chain has TRBV5-1 and TRBJ1-2, with 8 positions matching TRBD1. The germline V gene has CDR1 SGHRS and CDR2 YFSETQ. CDR3 length: 12 residues. Losses at the gene ends were 0 bases for V and 8 bases for J; bases not matched to a gene: 0. The CDR3 reads CASSLDRGGYTF. The DNA of the CDR3 is TGCGCCAGCAGCTTGGACAGGGGGGGCTACACCTTC.

This chain joins TRBV9 and TRBJ2-2; TRBD1 matches at 8 bases. The V and J ends lost 3 bases and 5 bases, in that order; junction bases with no gene match: 18. CDR1 and CDR2 (germline): SGDLS, YYNGEE. The CDR3 sequence is 19 residues long. The CDR3 protein is CASSAMTGAAQTRTGELFF. The CDR3 DNA reads as TGTGCCAGCAGCGCCATGACAGGGGCCGCCCAAACACGGACCGGGGAGCTGTTTTTT.

The rearrangement joins TRBV6-1 to TRBJ1-2; D is undetermined. Germline V CDR1 and CDR2: MNHNS, SASEGT. CDR3 length equals 14 residues. Trimming pared 3 bases from V and 0 bases from J, leaving 8 bases between. The CDR3 coding sequence is TGTGCCAGCAGTGATGGCAGTCCTAACTATGGCTACACCTTC. Protein product: CASSDGSPNYGYTF.

The J gene is TRBJ2-4, the V gene TRBV7-2; TRBD2 matches 16 bases. Germline lookup yields CDR1 SGHTA and CDR2 FQGNSA. The CDR3 covers 17 residues. The junction had 5 bases not matched to a gene; V was cut back by 0 bases and J by 9 bases. CDR3 residues: CASSLAGTSGGGGIQYF. As DNA, the CDR3 is TGTGCCAGCAGCTTAGCGGGGACTAGCGGGGGGGGTGGCATTCAGTACTTC.

The chain carries TRBV9 and TRBJ2-3, with 8 bases identical to TRBD1. V lost 4 bases to trimming and J lost 3 bases; unmatched junction nucleotides: 10. The CDR3 loop spans 16 amino acids. CDR1 is SGDLS and CDR2 is YYNGEE in the germline V gene. The CDR3 reads CASSTGQGQGTDTQYF. The CDR3 DNA reads as TGTGCCAGCAGCACAGGACAGGGTCAAGGTACAGATACGCAGTATTTT.

The chain is built from TRBV15 and TRBJ2-2; 7 bases are a match to TRBD2. Germline V lookup: CDR1 LNHNV, CDR2 YYDKDF (reference sequence). The CDR3 has 15 residues. The trim removed 5 bases at V and 4 bases at J, leaving 7 bases unmatched. The CDR3: CATSRGGVGTGELFF. The CDR3 nucleotides are TGTGCCACCAGCCGTGGGGGGGTAGGCACCGGGGAGCTGTTTTTT.

This clone appeared a few times. This chain links TRBV7-9 with TRBJ2-4, with 8 bases matching TRBD2. The length of the CDR3 is 15 residues. The junction had 11 bases not matched to a gene; V was cut back by 5 bases and J by 8 bases. Germline CDR1 SEHNR, CDR2 FQNEAQ (reference sequence). CDR3 region: CASSRSGGRVDIQYF. As DNA, the CDR3 is TGTGCCAGCAGCCGTTCGGGGGGGCGCGTGGACATTCAGTACTTC.